The clone carrying this T cell receptor beta chain was seen a single time. Its antigen is still unknown. Here immunoSEQ multiplex PCR was the method, and the copy in TCRdb shows in-frame clones only, minus some. The sample carries more than 2,000,000 clones, over 85% recorded once. The data were obtained in a study of shared clonotypes between healthy human individuals. Whole-study findings and limits: In contrast to clonotypes shared by all four donors, non-shared clonotypes had lower generation probabilities.

CDR3 length: 16 amino acids. V gave up 1 base and J gave up 0 bases, with 14 bases separating them. Germline CDR1 is SGDLS and CDR2 is YYNGEE. This sequence joins TRBV9 and TRBJ2-7, with D tentatively TRBD1 (6 bases). The sequenced sample was naive CD4+ T cells from PBMCs. Indicated subset: CD45RA+ positively selected. This receptor was obtained from a man in his late teens or twenties in good health. Some clones in this sample may be carry-over from other donors' samples. The CDR3 is CASSVTGQGNSYEQYF. In DNA form, the CDR3 reads TGTGCCAGCAGCGTAACTGGGCAGGGGAACTCCTACGAGCAGTACTTC.